This T cell receptor beta chain originates from a study of tumor and adjacent non-tumor tissue in lung cancer. Overall study context: Stage I to III disease affected 10 men and roughly five women aged about 30 to 85. Study-wide points: Compared with tumor, normal lung showed significantly lower TCR diversity.

A modified ARM-PCR protocol with three rounds of nested PCR amplified TCRbeta. TCRdb re-called the multiplex PCR reads through MiXCR, storing one row per CDR3 protein. The sample carries roughly 90,000 distinct CDR3 sequences, roughly three quarters recorded once. This sample's RNA came from whole unsorted tissue. The normal lung tissue was taken more than 3 cm from the tumor edge. Details on this clonotype: Its antigen is currently unknown. Sequence at one end of the junction differs from germline and may be a read error.

The specimen sequenced was distant non-tumor lung tissue. This TCR was recovered from a woman aged 50 to 60 with non-small cell lung cancer.

The CDR3 DNA is TGTGCCAGTAGACAGGGGGTCGCTACAGATGCGCAGTATTTT. Translated, it gives CASRQGVATDAQYF. The chain links TRBV19 to TRBJ2-3; the match to TRBD1 covers 8 bases. CDR3 length: 14 residues. Germline V gene sequence: CDR1 LNHDA, CDR2 SQIVND (reference sequence).